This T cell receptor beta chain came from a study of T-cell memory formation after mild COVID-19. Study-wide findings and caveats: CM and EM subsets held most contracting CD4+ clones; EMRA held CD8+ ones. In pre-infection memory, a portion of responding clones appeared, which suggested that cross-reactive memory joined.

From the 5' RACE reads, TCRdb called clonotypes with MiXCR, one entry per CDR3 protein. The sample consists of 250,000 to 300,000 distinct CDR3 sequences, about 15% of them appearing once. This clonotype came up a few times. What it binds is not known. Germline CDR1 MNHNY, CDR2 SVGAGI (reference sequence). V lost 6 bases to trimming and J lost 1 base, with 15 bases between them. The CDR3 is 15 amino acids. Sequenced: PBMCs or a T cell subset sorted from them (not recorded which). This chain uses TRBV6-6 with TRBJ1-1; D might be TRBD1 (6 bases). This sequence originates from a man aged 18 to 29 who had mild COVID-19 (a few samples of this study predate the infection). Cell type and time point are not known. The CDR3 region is CASRDGGAGNTEAFF. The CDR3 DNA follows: TGTGCCAGCAGGGATGGGGGGGCAGGGAACACTGAAGCTTTCTTT.